This TCR beta chain was found in a study of T-cell reconstitution after alpha-beta-depleted transplantation in children. Findings of the study overall: The main origin of T-cell counts and diversity one year after transplant was newly produced T cells. Surviving recipient T cells and intrathymic progenitors accounted for some patients' high TCRbeta diversity at day 60. As was reported, about two months after transplant, alpha-beta T cells came from several hundred expanded graft clones.

Worth noting for this clonotype: No antigen is known for it.

Unique molecular identifiers were incorporated during preparation of the TCRbeta library. TCRdb independently ran MiXCR on the PCR reads; one entry per CDR3 protein. The table records 500,000 to 750,000 distinct CDR3 sequences, approximately 12% of them present only once. The CDR3 covers 13 residues. The V gene lost 3 bases and the J gene lost 4 bases, with 10 bases spanning the gap. CDR1 and CDR2 from the germline V gene are LNHDA and SQIVND (reference sequence). This sequence joins TRBV19 and TRBJ2-7, with D perhaps being TRBD1 or TRBD2 (5 bases each). Sequenced here: PBMCs, mostly from graft donor cells, sampled 360 days after TCRalphabeta/CD19-depleted stem cell transplant. The clonotype comes from a male patient younger than 18 who had a stem cell transplant for acute myeloid leukemia, so the T cells may come from the graft donor. Written as DNA, the CDR3 is TGTGCCAGTAGTATCGGGGCCGAATACGAGCAGTACTTC. Translation gives CASSIGAEYEQYF.